This note documents a single T cell receptor beta chain sequence. The antigen is unknown. Here immunoSEQ multiplex PCR was the method, and the copy in TCRdb shows in-frame clones only, minus some. The sample includes about 160,000 clones, under 95% of them seen just once. These data come from a study of T cell responses to AZD1222 COVID-19 vaccine. Whole-study findings and limits: Clonal diversity was possibly underestimated, and white British individuals and females predominated among donors.

This CDR3 comprises 16 residues. Germline values: CDR1 WNHNN, CDR2 SYGVQD (reference sequence). J was trimmed by 3 bases and V by 8 bases; bases with no gene match: 14. The rearrangement uses TRBV10-1 and TRBJ2-7, with TRBD2 matching over 9 bases. This specimen consisted of peripheral blood, obtained on day 0 of AZD1222 vaccination. This clonotype was obtained from an adult in good health. CDR3 sequence reads: CASPGLAGCGDYEQYF. The CDR3 DNA reads TGCGCCAGCCCGGGACTAGCAGGTTGCGGGGACTACGAGCAGTACTTC.